The next 21 T cell receptor beta chains were all read from a single sample in a study of shared T cell receptors in the human thymus. Using immunoSEQ multiplex PCR, the repertoire was profiled, and TCRdb retains in-frame clones only, with some absent. The top ten clones hold approximately 0.02% of a sample with about 380,000 clones, 85% to 95% of them seen once. The sample taken for sequencing was thymocytes. These receptors originate from a human donor.

V gene TRBV4-1 combines with J gene TRBJ2-3; 9 positions match TRBD1. CDR3 length: 16 residues. CDR1 is MGHRA, CDR2 YSYEKL, per germline. With 4 bases clipped from V and 2 bases from J, the junction kept 7 bases outside the gene matches. The CDR3 sequence: CASSPGQGPNTDTQYF. The CDR3 DNA reads as TGCGCCAGCAGCCCGGGACAGGGACCTAACACAGATACGCAGTATTTT.

As concerns this clone: The same CDR3 arises from other DNA sequences in this sample as well. This rearrangement joins TRBV20-1 to TRBJ2-7; no clear D gene. Trimming took 1 base from V and 6 from J, leaving 7 bases between them. Germline loops: CDR1 DFQATT, CDR2 SNEGSKA (reference sequence). The CDR3 contains 11 residues. CDR3 loop: CSARGALEQYF. The CDR3 region has the DNA TGCAGTGCTAGAGGGGCCCTCGAGCAGTACTTC.

This clone was seen a single time. The V gene is TRBV29-1, the J gene TRBJ1-5, with D possibly matching TRBD1 (5 bases). The CDR3 extends over 17 amino acids. Looked up from germline, CDR1 is SQVTM and CDR2 is ANQGSEA. Trimming pared 4 bases from V and 0 bases from J, leaving 19 bases between. The CDR3 reads CSVVWQGKGYSNQPQHF. CDR3 nucleotide sequence: TGCAGCGTTGTCTGGCAGGGAAAGGGTTATAGCAATCAGCCCCAGCATTTT.

The gene calls are TRBV9 and TRBJ2-7; 10 bases match TRBD2. Looked up from germline, CDR1 is SGDLS and CDR2 is YYNGEE. CDR3 length equals 14 residues. V lost 6 bases to trimming and J lost 4 bases; unmatched junction nucleotides: 7. CDR3 loop: CASTPGTSVYEQYF. CDR3 DNA: TGTGCCAGCACCCCCGGGACTAGCGTTTACGAGCAGTACTTC.

The chain combines TRBV4-1 with TRBJ1-4; TRBD1 matches 10 bases. Germline V gene sequence: CDR1 MGHRA, CDR2 YSYEKL. The ends lost 0 bases at V and 7 bases at J; junction bases unmatched: 11. This CDR3 contains 18 residues. The CDR3 DNA is TGCGCCAGCAGCCAAGATAGGGACAGGGGTGGAAGTGGTGAAAAACTGTTTTTT. This encodes CASSQDRDRGGSGEKLFF.

This rearrangement joins TRBV5-4 to TRBJ2-7, with 8 positions matching TRBD2. V was clipped by 3 bases and J by 6 bases; unmatched bases: 14. Per germline, CDR1 SGHNT and CDR2 YYREEE (reference sequence). The CDR3 runs to 16 residues. The CDR3 sequence is CASSSNPGGRSLEQYF. CDR3 sequence (DNA): TGTGCCAGCAGCTCAAATCCGGGCGGGAGGTCCCTCGAGCAGTACTTC.

V and J are TRBV11-2 and TRBJ2-5; D uncertain. Per germline, CDR1 SGHAT and CDR2 FQNNGV. This CDR3 region has 10 residues. The V end lost 6 bases, the J end lost 7 bases, and 6 bases lay between the germline ends. The CDR3 DNA follows: TGTGCCAGCAGTCGAGCGACCCAGTACTTC. Translation gives CASSRATQYF.

The chain employs TRBV6-6 and TRBJ1-5, with TRBD1 matching 7 bases. Germline CDR1 is MNHNY and CDR2 is SVGAGI (reference sequence). The CDR3 runs 15 residues. V gave up 2 bases and J gave up 6 bases; unmatched junction bases: 7. The DNA of the CDR3 is TGTGCCAGCAGTTACCCTGACAGGGTGGCTCAGCCCCAGCATTTT. Its protein product is CASSYPDRVAQPQHF.

CDR3 in amino acids: CASSLASWAYYGYTF. As DNA, the CDR3 is TGTGCCAGCAGCTTAGCCTCGTGGGCCTACTATGGCTACACCTTC. V and J are TRBV11-2 and TRBJ1-2; D is unresolved. V lost 1 base and J 3 bases, leaving 12 bases between the germline ends. CDR1 and CDR2 (germline): SGHAT, FQNNGV. CDR3 size: 15 residues.

J is TRBJ1-3 and V is TRBV15; D gene uncertain. V was clipped by 1 base and J by 0 bases, with 10 bases between them. The CDR3 sequence is 16 residues long. Per germline, CDR1 LNHNV and CDR2 YYDKDF (reference sequence). The CDR3 nucleotides read TGTGCCACCAGCAGAGCCCCGACTGGCTCTGGAAACACCATATATTTT. It encodes CATSRAPTGSGNTIYF.

The chain carries TRBV30 and TRBJ1-1; D is possibly TRBD1 (6 bases). CDR1 GTSNPN and CDR2 SVGIG come from the germline V gene (reference sequence). Trimming left V 2 bases short and J 2 bases short, with 15 bases between. The CDR3 is 15 residues long. In nucleotides, the CDR3 is TGTGCCTGGAGTCCAAACACAGGGCCCAACACTGAAGCTTTCTTT. Protein sequence: CAWSPNTGPNTEAFF.

This chain links TRBV7-2 with TRBJ1-1, with 8 bases that match TRBD1. The CDR3 has 14 residues. CDR1 is SGHTA and CDR2 is FQGNSA in the germline V gene. The V gene end was trimmed by 4 bases and the J gene end by 1 base; junction bases not matched to a gene: 2. CDR3 amino acids: CASSSRGRNTEAFF. The CDR3 nucleotides read TGTGCCAGCAGCTCCAGGGGGCGGAACACTGAAGCTTTCTTT.

V and J are TRBV2 and TRBJ1-5, with 9 bases lining up with TRBD1. This CDR3 spans 19 amino acids. Trimming cost V 0 bases and J 3 bases; bases outside gene matches: 12. Germline assignment: CDR1 SNHLY and CDR2 FYNNEI. The CDR3 DNA is TGTGCCAGCAGTGAAGCGCTTCGACAGGGGGAATCTCCCAATCAGCCCCAGCATTTT. Protein: CASSEALRQGESPNQPQHF.

V is TRBV28 and J is TRBJ2-7; D call uncertain. Trimming took off 8 bases at V and 2 bases at J, with 22 bases between the two ends. This CDR3 contains 16 residues. Germline lookup yields CDR1 MDHEN and CDR2 SYDVKM. This CDR3 reads CASLPGFLRSPYEQYF. The CDR3 DNA reads TGTGCCAGCCTCCCCGGGTTTCTGAGGTCCCCCTACGAGCAGTACTTC.

This clone was seen a single time. The J gene is TRBJ2-7, the V gene TRBV4-3; 12 bases agree with TRBD2. The V gene end was trimmed by 2 bases and the J gene end by 7 bases; junction bases not matched to a gene: 9. The V gene's germline CDR1 is LGHNA and CDR2 YSLEER. The CDR3 extends over 16 amino acids. This CDR3 reads CASSQRWGLAGGEQYF. As DNA, the CDR3 is TGCGCCAGCAGCCAAAGATGGGGGCTAGCGGGAGGGGAGCAGTACTTC.

This chain connects TRBV12-5 to TRBJ2-3, with 10 nucleotides matching TRBD2. CDR1 LGHNT and CDR2 FRNRAP come from the germline V gene. The CDR3 has 17 residues. J gave up 5 bases and V 2 bases, and 10 bases lay outside the gene matches. The CDR3 DNA follows: TGTGCTAGTGGTTTGACCGACCTAGCGGGAGTAGGAGATACGCAGTATTTT. This translates into CASGLTDLAGVGDTQYF.

The chain carries TRBV4-1 and TRBJ1-2; TRBD1 matches 10 bases. Germline trimming cut 4 bases from V and 2 bases from J; bases unmatched to any gene: 4. Germline values: CDR1 MGHRA, CDR2 YSYEKL. The CDR3 extends over 15 amino acids. The CDR3 sequence is CASSREDRGNYGYTF. The CDR3 region has the DNA TGCGCCAGCAGCCGGGAGGACAGGGGGAACTATGGCTACACCTTC.

This clone was recorded once. The chain has TRBV6-5 and TRBJ2-7; D ambiguous. Per germline, CDR1 MNHEY and CDR2 SVGAGI. V was pared by 6 bases and J by 3 bases, with 12 bases between. The length of the CDR3 is 13 residues. The CDR3 protein is CASRGYLIYEQYF. The CDR3 nucleotides read TGTGCCAGCAGGGGCTATCTTATCTACGAGCAGTACTTC.

The chain joins TRBV7-3 to TRBJ2-1, with 11 bases fitting TRBD2. The V segment lost 5 bases and the J segment 5 bases; nucleotides outside the gene matches: 8. Looked up from germline, CDR1 is SGHTA and CDR2 is FQGTGA. The length of the CDR3 is 16 residues. CDR3 nucleotide sequence: TGTGCCAGCAGCAGTCCCGGGACTAGCGGAGACAATGAGCAGTTCTTC. It specifies CASSSPGTSGDNEQFF.

This clone came up once. CDR3 region: CASSSPRTAYEQYF. DNA of the CDR3: TGTGCCAGCAGTTCTCCCCGGACAGCCTACGAGCAGTACTTC. The rearrangement links TRBV27 to TRBJ2-7, with a tentative D call TRBD1 (6 bases). Germline assignment: CDR1 MNHEY and CDR2 SMNVEV (reference sequence). The CDR3 sequence is 14 residues long. V was pared by 4 bases and J by 2 bases, with 12 bases between.

This chain uses TRBV12-5 with TRBJ2-1; 9 nucleotides match TRBD2. V shed 4 bases, J shed 5 bases, and the junction held 3 bases outside the gene matches. The CDR3 spans 14 residues. CDR1 is LGHNT and CDR2 is FRNRAP in the germline V gene. The CDR3 nucleotides read TGTGCTAGTGGTTCTGGACTAGCGCACAATGAGCAGTTCTTC. This codes for CASGSGLAHNEQFF.